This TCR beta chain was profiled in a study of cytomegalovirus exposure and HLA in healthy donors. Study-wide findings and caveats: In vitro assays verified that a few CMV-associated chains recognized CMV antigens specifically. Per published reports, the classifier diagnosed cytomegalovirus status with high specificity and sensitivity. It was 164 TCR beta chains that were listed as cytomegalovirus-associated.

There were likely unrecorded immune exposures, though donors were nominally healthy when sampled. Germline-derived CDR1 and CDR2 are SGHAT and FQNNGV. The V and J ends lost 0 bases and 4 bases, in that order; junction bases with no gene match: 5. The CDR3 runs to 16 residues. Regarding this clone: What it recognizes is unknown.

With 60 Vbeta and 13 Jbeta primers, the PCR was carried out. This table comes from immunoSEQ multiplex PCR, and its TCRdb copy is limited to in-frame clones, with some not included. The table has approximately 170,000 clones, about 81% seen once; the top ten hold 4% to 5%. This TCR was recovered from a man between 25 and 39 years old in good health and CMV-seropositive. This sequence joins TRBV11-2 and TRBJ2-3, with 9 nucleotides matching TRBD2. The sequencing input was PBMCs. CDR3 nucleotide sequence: TGTGCCAGCAGCTTAGACTCCGCGGGGGGGGCAGATACGCAGTATTTT. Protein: CASSLDSAGGADTQYF.